The 24 T cell receptor beta chains given below trace back to one sample, sequenced in a study of blood T cell repertoires in COVID-19. TCRdb's copy holds only in-frame clones and misses some; the assay was immunoSEQ multiplex PCR. The table lists more than 150,000 clones, 70% to 90% of them singletons, with 2.5% in the top ten. Sequences were obtained from peripheral blood. Receptor source: a man aged 40-49 years with active or convalescent COVID-19.

V usage is TRBV6-2 or TRBV6-3 and J usage is TRBJ2-5, with 8 bases lining up with TRBD1. From germline, CDR1 is MNHEY and CDR2 SVGEGT. This CDR3 has 15 residues. After removal of 0 bases from V and 4 bases from J, the junction contained 4 bases not matched to a gene. CDR3 nucleotides: TGTGCCAGCAGTTACTCACTCAGGGGGCGAGAGACCCAGTACTTC. As protein: CASSYSLRGRETQYF.

This clone was seen once. This chain uses TRBV30 with TRBJ1-1, with D uncertain. The V end lost 4 bases, the J end lost 5 bases, and 17 bases lay between the germline ends. This CDR3 comprises 14 residues. Germline lookup yields CDR1 GTSNPN and CDR2 SVGIG (reference sequence). CDR3 region: CAWTQPLRRTEAFF. The CDR3 DNA follows: TGTGCCTGGACACAACCGTTAAGGAGGACTGAAGCTTTCTTT.

This clone was detected only a few times. This chain links TRBV30 with TRBJ2-7, with TRBD2 as a possible D gene (5 bases). The germline V and J ends were trimmed by 4 bases and 0 bases, with 16 bases remaining between them. CDR3 size: 15 residues. Germline CDR1 GTSNPN, CDR2 SVGIG (reference sequence). The CDR3 region is CAWTPGTLSSYEQYF. CDR3 in DNA: TGTGCCTGGACCCCGGGAACCTTGAGCTCCTACGAGCAGTACTTC.

This clone was recorded only once. The chain is built from TRBV7-9 and TRBJ2-3; D is uncertain. The germline CDR1 and CDR2 sequences are SEHNR and FQNEAQ (reference sequence). The CDR3 length is 13 residues. V was trimmed by 1 base and J by 3 bases, leaving 5 bases between them. Here the CDR3 reads CASSLGLTDTQYF. DNA for the CDR3: TGTGCCAGCAGCTTAGGACTTACAGATACGCAGTATTTT.

CDR3 nucleotide sequence: TGTGCCAGCAGTGAAGCCGGCGGAGACACCGGGGAGCTGTTTTTT. Protein: CASSEAGGDTGELFF. This chain joins TRBV6-1 and TRBJ2-2; D unresolved. The germline CDR1 and CDR2 sequences are MNHNS and SASEGT. Trimming stripped 0 bases from V and 3 bases from J, with 8 bases between. CDR3 length: 15 residues.

The chain has TRBV5-6 and TRBJ2-5; unclear D gene. The CDR3 has 16 amino acids. Trimming shortened V by 0 bases and J by 2 bases, and 14 bases separated the two germline ends. CDR1 and CDR2 (germline): SGHDT, YYEEEE. CDR3 coding DNA: TGTGCCAGCAGCTTGGGAGGCCTGGTGGGTCAAGAGACCCAGTACTTC. Translation: CASSLGGLVGQETQYF.

The chain is built from TRBV2 and TRBJ1-5, with 11 bases that match TRBD1. The V segment lost 7 bases and the J segment 6 bases; nucleotides outside the gene matches: 5. This CDR3 has 14 amino acids. Looked up from germline, CDR1 is SNHLY and CDR2 is FYNNEI. CDR3: CASIGQGAGQPQHF. The CDR3, as DNA: TGTGCCAGCATTGGACAGGGGGCGGGTCAGCCCCAGCATTTT. Supplemented by reference TRBV2 and TRBJ1-5, the full variable domain reads EPEVTQTPSHQVTQMGQEVILRCVPISNHLYFYWYRQILGQKVEFLVSFYNNEISEKSEIFDDQFSVERPDGSNFTLKIRSTKLEDSAMYFCASIGQGAGQPQHFGDGTRLSIL.

The chain combines TRBV10-1 with TRBJ1-1, with TRBD1 matching over 10 bases. Germline loops: CDR1 WNHNN, CDR2 SYGVQD (reference sequence). Trimming at V came to 7 bases and at J to 7 bases, leaving 12 bases not matched to a gene. This CDR3 has 15 residues. CDR3 protein: CASMPGQGFFGEAFF. In DNA, the CDR3 is TGCGCCAGCATGCCGGGACAGGGGTTTTTCGGTGAAGCTTTCTTT.

This chain connects TRBV19 to TRBJ2-2, with 9 bases that match TRBD2. Trimming removed 5 bases from V and 1 base from J; junction bases left unmatched: 2. Germline lookup yields CDR1 LNHDA and CDR2 SQIVND (reference sequence). The CDR3 sequence is 15 residues long. The CDR3 DNA is TGTGCCAGTAGTCCACTAGCGGGGAACACCGGGGAGCTGTTTTTT. Translating it yields CASSPLAGNTGELFF.

V is TRBV6-5 and J is TRBJ1-6, with 7 bases fitting TRBD1. Unmatched junction bases numbered 3, after V lost 2 bases and J lost 5 bases. The length of the CDR3 is 15 residues. Germline CDR1 and CDR2: MNHEY and SVGAGI. CDR3 sequence (DNA): TGTGCCAGCAGTTACACCGGACAGGATAATTCACCCCTCCACTTT. Its translation is CASSYTGQDNSPLHF.

This rearrangement joins TRBV5-4 to TRBJ2-7; D is possibly TRBD1 (5 bases). V was cut by 0 bases and J by 7 bases, with 17 bases left in between. The germline V gene has CDR1 SGHNT and CDR2 YYREEE (reference sequence). CDR3 length equals 15 residues. The CDR3 region is CASSLVGQGNVEQYF. Here the CDR3 DNA reads TGTGCCAGCAGCTTGGTTGGGCAGGGAAATGTTGAGCAGTACTTC.

V is TRBV30 and J is TRBJ1-6; D call uncertain. Germline V CDR1 and CDR2: GTSNPN, SVGIG (reference sequence). Trimming pared 5 bases from V and 0 bases from J, leaving 8 bases between. The CDR3 runs to 14 residues. This CDR3 is CAWHTSSYNSPLHF. CDR3 DNA: TGTGCCTGGCATACGAGCTCCTATAATTCACCCCTCCACTTT.

The chain carries TRBV11-2 and TRBJ2-3, with D unclear. The V and J ends lost 2 bases and 0 bases respectively, with 12 bases between them. CDR3 length: 16 amino acids. Germline CDR1 SGHAT, CDR2 FQNNGV. CDR3 protein: CASSLKAETSTDTQYF. The CDR3 DNA is TGTGCCAGCAGCTTAAAGGCAGAGACTAGCACAGATACGCAGTATTTT.

The rearrangement links TRBV11-3 to TRBJ2-1; D call uncertain. Deletions cut 5 bases from V and 8 bases from J, with 10 bases between. This CDR3 spans 12 amino acids. The V gene's germline CDR1 is SGHNT and CDR2 YENEEA. The CDR3 DNA reads as TGTGCCAGCAGCATCCTAGAAGATGAGCAGTTCTTC. Translating gives CASSILEDEQFF.

The V call is TRBV25-1, the J call TRBJ1-5; 7 nucleotides line up with TRBD1. Trimming took 6 bases from V and 4 from J; bases not matched to a gene: 6. The CDR3 is 14 amino acids. Germline V gene data show CDR1 as MGHDK and CDR2 as SYGVNS. CDR3 in amino acids: CASRETGINQPQHF. CDR3 in DNA: TGTGCCAGCAGAGAGACAGGGATAAATCAGCCCCAGCATTTT.

This chain links TRBV19 with TRBJ1-2; the D is unclear. Germline CDR1 and CDR2: LNHDA and SQIVND (reference sequence). The length of the CDR3 is 11 residues. V lost 11 bases to trimming and J lost 2 bases, with 9 bases between them. The CDR3 DNA is TGTGCCGCTCGAGAGAACTATGGCTACACCTTC. Translating it yields CAARENYGYTF.

The V gene is TRBV12-3 or TRBV12-4, the J gene TRBJ1-1; no clear D gene. Trimming stripped 7 bases from V and 11 bases from J, with 14 bases between. This CDR3 spans 11 amino acids. Here the CDR3 DNA reads TGTGCCAGCACGCGACGGGGTCAGGCTTTCTTT. Its translation is CASTRRGQAFF.

This chain connects TRBV5-6 to TRBJ2-2; tentatively, D is TRBD1 (5 bases). CDR1 and CDR2 (germline): SGHDT, YYEEEE. V lost 4 bases to trimming and J lost 3 bases, with 16 bases between them. The length of the CDR3 is 16 residues. The CDR3 coding sequence is TGTGCCAGCAGCCGAGTGGGGCTAGGTGACACCGGGGAGCTGTTTTTT. It is translated as CASSRVGLGDTGELFF.

The chain uses TRBV5-4 and TRBJ2-1; 7 bases agree with TRBD2. Germline lookup yields CDR1 SGHNT and CDR2 YYREEE (reference sequence). J lost 8 bases, V lost 1 base, and 3 bases had no gene match. The CDR3 contains 13 residues. CDR3 in DNA: TGTGCCAGCAGCTTGAGGGGAGGGGATGAGCAGTTCTTC. Residues: CASSLRGGDEQFF.

The J gene is TRBJ1-2, the V gene TRBV10-3; D is uncertain. V gave up 5 bases and J gave up 5 bases, with 18 bases separating them. This CDR3 is built from 15 residues. CDR1 is ENHRY and CDR2 is SYGVKD in the germline V gene. The CDR3 spells CAISKLGPRDYGYTF. CDR3 coding DNA: TGTGCCATCAGTAAGCTCGGACCCCGGGATTATGGCTACACCTTC.

The chain couples TRBV27 to TRBJ1-2; unclear D gene. CDR1 MNHEY and CDR2 SMNVEV come from the germline V gene (reference sequence). V was cut by 7 bases and J by 1 base, with 10 bases left in between. The CDR3 is 13 amino acids. CDR3 residues: CASIMAVNYGYTF. DNA of the CDR3: TGTGCCAGCATTATGGCAGTTAACTATGGCTACACCTTC.

V and J are TRBV2 and TRBJ1-4, with TRBD1 matching over 7 bases. CDR1 and CDR2 (germline): SNHLY, FYNNEI. This CDR3 has 15 residues. Trimming took 6 bases from V and 7 from J; bases not matched to a gene: 11. CDR3 amino acids: CASRGQDRRAEKLFF. For the CDR3, the DNA is TGTGCCAGCAGGGGCCAGGACAGGAGGGCTGAAAAACTGTTTTTT. Full variable domain (rest looked up from reference TRBV2 and TRBJ1-4): EPEVTQTPSHQVTQMGQEVILRCVPISNHLYFYWYRQILGQKVEFLVSFYNNEISEKSEIFDDQFSVERPDGSNFTLKIRSTKLEDSAMYFCASRGQDRRAEKLFFGSGTQLSVL.

The rearrangement links TRBV24-1 to TRBJ1-5; TRBD1 matches at 10 bases. In germline, CDR1 is KGHDR, CDR2 SFDVKD. V lost 2 bases and J lost 2; bases outside the gene matches: 11. CDR3 length: 19 residues. CDR3 sequence reads: CATSDSTDRGGKGNQPQHF. The CDR3 DNA reads as TGTGCCACCAGTGATTCCACGGACAGGGGGGGTAAAGGCAATCAGCCCCAGCATTTT.

The rearrangement joins TRBV6-2 or TRBV6-3 to TRBJ1-1, with 7 bases identical to TRBD1. The CDR3 loop spans 14 amino acids. Trimming cost V 5 bases and J 5 bases; bases outside gene matches: 8. Germline CDR1 and CDR2: MNHEY and SVGEGT. CDR3 sequence: CASSRYPGGTEAFF. DNA for the CDR3: TGTGCCAGCAGTCGATACCCAGGGGGAACTGAAGCTTTCTTT.